These 28 T cell receptor beta chains originate from one sample sequenced in a study of T cells after yellow fever vaccination. Using its own MiXCR run on the 5' RACE reads, TCRdb lists one record per CDR3 protein. Here the sample spans hundreds of thousands of distinct CDR3 sequences, over 9% being singletons. The sample here was PBMCs, taken on the day of the yellow fever booster vaccination. Every receptor here comes from a man aged 25 to 45 who received the YFV17D yellow fever vaccine.

This clonotype appeared a few times. V usage is TRBV9 and J usage is TRBJ1-1; D is undetermined. The V end was cut by 5 bases, the J end by 4 bases, with 15 bases between. Germline values: CDR1 SGDLS, CDR2 YYNGEE. This CDR3 region has 14 residues. The chain's CDR3 is CASRPFEGATEAFF. CDR3 nucleotide sequence: TGTGCCAGCAGACCCTTCGAGGGCGCCACTGAAGCTTTCTTT.

This clonotype was counted between two and nine times. This chain's CDR3 is CASSVSLHNEQFF. The CDR3 DNA is TGTGCCAGCAGTGTATCACTTCACAATGAGCAGTTCTTC. This chain links TRBV25-1 with TRBJ2-1; D ambiguous. The CDR3 length is 13 residues. V was shortened by 4 bases and J by 5 bases, with 9 bases between the two germline ends. The germline CDR1 and CDR2 sequences are MGHDK and SYGVNS.

The CDR3 here is CALGPFGFYNEQFF. As DNA, the CDR3 is TGTGCCCTGGGGCCCTTCGGCTTCTACAATGAGCAGTTCTTC. The chain combines TRBV5-4 with TRBJ2-1; TRBD1 is a possible D gene (5 bases). CDR3 size: 14 residues. With 10 bases removed from V and 3 bases from J, the gap between germline ends came to 17 bases. Germline CDR1 reads SGHNT; CDR2 reads YYREEE (reference sequence).

This clonotype was seen ten or more times. The rearrangement uses TRBV12-3 or TRBV12-4 and TRBJ2-3, with 11 nucleotides matching TRBD2. The V and J ends lost 8 bases and 3 bases, in that order; junction bases with no gene match: 4. The CDR3 has 14 amino acids. Written as DNA, the CDR3 is TGTGCCAGCGGGCTAGCGGGAGGAACAGATACGCAGTATTTT. Encoded protein: CASGLAGGTDTQYF.

The V and J genes are TRBV3-1 and TRBJ2-5, with TRBD2 matching 11 bases. This CDR3 spans 19 amino acids. The germline CDR1 and CDR2 sequences are LGHDT and YNNKEL (reference sequence). V shed 10 bases and J 5 bases; nucleotides not matched to a gene: 24. CDR3 amino acids: CAMGHTLPCSGRAYETQYF. CDR3 nucleotides: TGTGCCATGGGCCACACGCTCCCCTGTAGCGGGAGGGCCTACGAGACCCAGTACTTC.

This rearrangement joins TRBV24-1 to TRBJ2-1; perhaps TRBD2 as D (6 bases). Germline V gene lookup returns CDR1 KGHDR and CDR2 SFDVKD. V lost 4 bases and J 10 bases, leaving 13 bases between the germline ends. The CDR3 runs to 13 residues. Here the CDR3 reads CATSDYPGDEQFF. The CDR3 DNA sequence: TGTGCCACCAGTGACTACCCGGGGGACGAGCAGTTCTTC.

The chain employs TRBV25-1 and TRBJ1-2; no clear D. The length of the CDR3 is 14 residues. The germline CDR1 and CDR2 sequences are MGHDK and SYGVNS. Trimming pared 3 bases from V and 8 bases from J, leaving 16 bases between. The CDR3 DNA sequence: TGTGCCAGCAGTGATTTGTGGGGTTCGGAAGGCTACACCTTC. Translating it yields CASSDLWGSEGYTF.

The rearrangement uses TRBV14 and TRBJ2-1; D uncertain. Looked up from germline, CDR1 is SGHDN and CDR2 is FVKESK. With 0 bases removed from V and 6 bases from J, the gap between germline ends came to 15 bases. The CDR3 is 16 residues long. This CDR3 reads CASSQDRKVLGNEQFF. The CDR3 DNA sequence: TGTGCCAGCAGCCAAGATAGAAAGGTTTTGGGCAATGAGCAGTTCTTC.

This clonotype has a handful of counts. The rearrangement uses TRBV5-5 and TRBJ2-7; D possibly uses TRBD1 or TRBD2 (5 bases each). Germline CDR1 is SGHKS and CDR2 is YYEKEE (reference sequence). Trimming stripped 3 bases from V and 2 bases from J, with 15 bases between. The CDR3 is 15 residues long. CDR3 nucleotides: TGTGCCAGCAGCTGGCAGTGGGGGTACACCTACGAGCAGTACTTC. Protein product: CASSWQWGYTYEQYF.

This clonotype has just a few counts. The V and J genes are TRBV6-5 and TRBJ1-3; D gene ambiguous. There are 16 residues in the CDR3. CDR1 MNHEY and CDR2 SVGAGI come from the germline V gene. Between the trimmed V and J ends, which lost 0 bases and 0 bases, there was a span of 9 bases. The DNA for the CDR3 is TGTGCCAGCAGTTACTCACCGTACAGCTCTGGAAACACCATATATTTT. Its protein product is CASSYSPYSSGNTIYF.

The chain uses TRBV7-9 and TRBJ2-5; 8 bases are a match to TRBD1. The CDR3 covers 13 residues. The trim removed 4 bases at V and 4 bases at J, leaving 2 bases unmatched. Germline V lookup: CDR1 SEHNR, CDR2 FQNEAQ (reference sequence). CDR3 in DNA: TGTGCCAGCAGCTATACAGGGGGAGAGACCCAGTACTTC. This encodes CASSYTGGETQYF.

The V and J genes are TRBV5-4 and TRBJ2-2, with D possibly matching TRBD2 (6 bases). The CDR3 runs 15 residues. Looked up from germline, CDR1 is SGHNT and CDR2 is YYREEE (reference sequence). V was trimmed by 4 bases and J by 4 bases, leaving 14 bases between them. CDR3 residues: CASSLERGGTGELFF. CDR3 in DNA: TGTGCCAGCAGCCTTGAAAGGGGAGGCACCGGGGAGCTGTTTTTT.

This clonotype was observed a few times. V is TRBV7-9 and J is TRBJ2-2; D is uncertain. Germline CDR1 reads SEHNR; CDR2 reads FQNEAQ (reference sequence). There are 13 residues in the CDR3. Trimming took 7 bases from V and 2 from J, leaving 8 bases between them. The CDR3 bases are TGTGCCAGCACTCTCACAAACACCGGGGAGCTGTTTTTT. Protein product: CASTLTNTGELFF.

The chain is built from TRBV5-1 and TRBJ2-6; a weak D match, TRBD1 (5 bases). Trimming left V 4 bases short and J 1 base short, with 18 bases between. This CDR3 is 18 amino acids long. Germline CDR1 reads SGHRS; CDR2 reads YFSETQ. The CDR3 protein is CASSIDGFPGSGANVLTF. The DNA of the CDR3 is TGCGCCAGCAGCATAGACGGTTTCCCAGGGTCTGGGGCCAACGTCCTGACTTTC. The full variable domain, in which reference TRBV5-1 and TRBJ2-6 provide the parts outside the CDR3, is KAGVTQTPRYLIKTRGQQVTLSCSPISGHRSVSWYQQTPGQGLQFLFEYFSETQRNKGNFPGRFSGRQFSNSRSEMNVSTLELGDSALYLCASSIDGFPGSGANVLTFGAGSRLTVL.

The rearrangement links TRBV20-1 to TRBJ1-2, with D uncertain. CDR3 length equals 15 residues. Germline assignment: CDR1 DFQATT and CDR2 SNEGSKA (reference sequence). With 0 bases removed from V and 0 bases from J, the gap between germline ends came to 11 bases. The CDR3: CSARDRHRTNYGYTF. CDR3 nucleotides: TGCAGTGCTAGAGATAGGCACCGGACTAACTATGGCTACACCTTC.

In its sample, this clonotype was seen many times. The chain joins TRBV12-3 or TRBV12-4 to TRBJ2-7; D perhaps matches TRBD2 (6 bases). The CDR3 totals 14 residues. V lost 2 bases, J lost 5 bases, and 13 bases lay in between. CDR3 in amino acids: CASSLWGGDDEQYF. The CDR3 region has the DNA TGTGCCAGCAGTTTATGGGGAGGAGATGACGAGCAGTACTTC.

The chain combines TRBV20-1 with TRBJ1-2; D gene ambiguous. Germline lookup yields CDR1 DFQATT and CDR2 SNEGSKA (reference sequence). The CDR3 spans 12 residues. The V end lost 6 bases, the J end lost 2 bases, and 10 bases lay between the germline ends. The CDR3 sequence is CSARTGNYGYTF. The CDR3 bases are TGCAGTGCCAGAACCGGAAACTATGGCTACACCTTC.

The chain employs TRBV14 and TRBJ2-3; D gene unclear. With 5 bases removed from V and 7 bases from J, the gap between germline ends came to 10 bases. From germline, CDR1 is SGHDN and CDR2 FVKESK. This CDR3 contains 12 residues. The CDR3 DNA reads TGTGCCAGCAGCGGGATACGTAATACGCAGTATTTT. It translates to CASSGIRNTQYF.

This clonotype showed up just a few times. This CDR3 is CSVETASGSREQYF. The CDR3 nucleotides read TGCAGCGTTGAAACGGCTAGCGGGAGCAGGGAGCAGTACTTC. The V gene is TRBV29-1, the J gene TRBJ2-7; 10 nucleotides agree with TRBD2. Germline assignment: CDR1 SQVTM and CDR2 ANQGSEA. Germline trimming cut 2 bases from V and 7 bases from J; bases unmatched to any gene: 8. The CDR3 totals 14 residues.

This chain joins TRBV5-1 and TRBJ2-1; possible D gene TRBD1, 6 bases. The V gene's germline CDR1 is SGHRS and CDR2 YFSETQ. This CDR3 is built from 12 residues. The V and J ends lost 7 bases and 8 bases respectively, with 13 bases between them. The CDR3 sequence is CASGSRGYEQFF. As DNA, the CDR3 is TGCGCCAGCGGCAGCAGGGGCTATGAGCAGTTCTTC.

The V call is TRBV20-1, the J call TRBJ2-7, with D uncertain. CDR1 is DFQATT, CDR2 SNEGSKA, per germline (reference sequence). The CDR3 is 12 residues long. Trimming removed 4 bases at V and 0 bases at J, with 7 bases between. CDR3 in amino acids: CSATSPSYEQYF. In nucleotides, the CDR3 is TGCAGTGCTACCTCCCCCTCCTACGAGCAGTACTTC.

In this sample, this clonotype turned up a few times. The chain couples TRBV11-2 to TRBJ2-1; 10 bases fit TRBD2. The CDR3 has 15 amino acids. The V gene end was trimmed by 7 bases and the J gene end by 9 bases; junction bases not matched to a gene: 12. The V gene's germline CDR1 is SGHAT and CDR2 FQNNGV. CDR3 in DNA: TGTGCCAGCAACTCCCCTGCTAGCGGGAGAGGTGAGCAGTTCTTC. Translated: CASNSPASGRGEQFF.

Only a few counts were recorded for this clonotype. The chain carries TRBV10-3 and TRBJ2-4; 9 nucleotides match TRBD2. V was pared by 6 bases and J by 5 bases, with 5 bases of the junction left unmatched. Germline CDR1 ENHRY, CDR2 SYGVKD. This CDR3 is 14 amino acids long. The CDR3: CAISKTSGENIQYF. CDR3 DNA: TGTGCCATCAGCAAGACTAGCGGAGAAAACATTCAGTACTTC.

V gene TRBV7-9 combines with J gene TRBJ2-1, with TRBD2 matching 9 bases. Germline lookup yields CDR1 SEHNR and CDR2 FQNEAQ (reference sequence). J was trimmed by 7 bases and V by 6 bases; bases with no gene match: 13. The CDR3 runs 16 residues. Here the CDR3 reads CASSLSLAGHGNEQFF. The CDR3 DNA reads TGTGCCAGCAGTCTAAGCCTAGCGGGACATGGGAATGAGCAGTTCTTC.

In its sample, this clonotype was seen a few times. This sequence joins TRBV14 and TRBJ1-4; 7 nucleotides line up with TRBD1. Germline V gene sequence: CDR1 SGHDN, CDR2 FVKESK. Trimming removed 1 base from V and 8 bases from J; junction bases left unmatched: 4. CDR3 size: 14 residues. For the CDR3, the DNA is TGTGCCAGCAGCCAAGCCAGGGGGAAAGAAAAACTGTTTTTT. It translates to CASSQARGKEKLFF. The complete variable domain, with remaining parts taken from reference TRBV14 and TRBJ1-4, reads EAGVTQFPSHSVIEKGQTVTLRCDPISGHDNLYWYRRVMGKEIKFLLHFVKESKQDESGMPNNRFLAERTGGTYSTLKVQPAELEDSGVYFCASSQARGKEKLFFGSGTQLSVL.

The chain uses TRBV5-6 and TRBJ2-7; 8 nucleotides align to TRBD1. The CDR3 covers 13 residues. With V trimmed by 1 base and J by 9 bases, 6 bases remained unmatched. CDR1 SGHDT and CDR2 YYEEEE come from the germline V gene. The CDR3 loop reads CASSLRTGQGQYF. For the CDR3, the DNA is TGTGCCAGCAGCTTGCGGACTGGACAGGGGCAGTACTTC.

The chain couples TRBV7-3 to TRBJ2-1; 12 positions match TRBD2. The CDR3 spans 18 residues. CDR1 is SGHTA and CDR2 is FQGTGA in the germline V gene. The CDR3: CTFSSGTSGQSLFFEQFF. The CDR3 DNA follows: TGTACCTTCAGTTCCGGGACTAGCGGGCAGAGCCTGTTTTTTGAGCAGTTCTTC.

This clonotype was detected a few times. The V gene is TRBV7-9, the J gene TRBJ1-2; D not certain. The CDR3 is 12 residues long. Trimming left V 4 bases short and J 4 bases short, with 7 bases between. Germline assignment: CDR1 SEHNR and CDR2 FQNEAQ (reference sequence). CDR3 bases: TGTGCCAGCAGCTCAGGTTTCTATGGCTACACCTTC. Protein product: CASSSGFYGYTF.